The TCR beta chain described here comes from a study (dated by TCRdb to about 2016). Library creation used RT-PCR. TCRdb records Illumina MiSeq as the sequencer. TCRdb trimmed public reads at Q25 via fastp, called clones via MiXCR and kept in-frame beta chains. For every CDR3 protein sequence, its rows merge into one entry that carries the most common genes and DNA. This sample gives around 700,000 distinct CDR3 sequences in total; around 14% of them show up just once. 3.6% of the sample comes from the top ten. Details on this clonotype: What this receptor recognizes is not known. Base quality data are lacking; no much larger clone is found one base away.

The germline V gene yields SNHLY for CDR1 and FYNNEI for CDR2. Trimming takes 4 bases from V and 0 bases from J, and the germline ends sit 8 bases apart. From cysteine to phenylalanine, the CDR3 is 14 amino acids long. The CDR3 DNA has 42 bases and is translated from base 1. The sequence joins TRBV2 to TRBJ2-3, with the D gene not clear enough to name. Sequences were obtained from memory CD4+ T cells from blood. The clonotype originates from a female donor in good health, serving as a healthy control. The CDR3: CASSATSSTDTQYF. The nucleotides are TGTGCCAGCAGTGCAACGAGTAGCACAGATACGCAGTATTTT. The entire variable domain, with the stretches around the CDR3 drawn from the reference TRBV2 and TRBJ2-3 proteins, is EPEVTQTPSHQVTQMGQEVILRCVPISNHLYFYWYRQILGQKVEFLVSFYNNEISEKSEIFDDQFSVERPDGSNFTLKIRSTKLEDSAMYFCASSATSSTDTQYFGPGTRLTVL.